This T cell receptor (beta chain) emerged from a study of spatial heterogeneity in lung cancer. About the study: The mean occurrence of each unique TCR and UMI combination in raw reads exceeded 8.5. Study-wide results and caveats: The study found that expanded intratumoral alpha and beta TCR counts tracked tumor mutation counts.

TCRdb fed the 5' RACE reads into MiXCR, producing one record per CDR3 protein. The sample lists 2,000 to 3,000 distinct CDR3 sequences; roughly 21% were seen once. Notes on this clonotype: Its antigen remains unidentified.

Time point of the sample: sample taken at primary tumor resection. Germline lookup yields CDR1 WSHSY and CDR2 SAAADI. Deletions cut 2 bases from V and 0 bases from J, with 7 bases between. The CDR3 contains 14 residues. Source: lung tumor tissue, taken at surgery. V gene TRBV10-2 combines with J gene TRBJ1-1, with TRBD1 as a possible D gene (6 bases). The TCR originated in a male donor with early-stage non-small cell lung cancer. Here the CDR3 DNA reads TGCGCCAGCAGTGAGGGACAGATGAACACTGAAGCTTTCTTT. Protein: CASSEGQMNTEAFF.